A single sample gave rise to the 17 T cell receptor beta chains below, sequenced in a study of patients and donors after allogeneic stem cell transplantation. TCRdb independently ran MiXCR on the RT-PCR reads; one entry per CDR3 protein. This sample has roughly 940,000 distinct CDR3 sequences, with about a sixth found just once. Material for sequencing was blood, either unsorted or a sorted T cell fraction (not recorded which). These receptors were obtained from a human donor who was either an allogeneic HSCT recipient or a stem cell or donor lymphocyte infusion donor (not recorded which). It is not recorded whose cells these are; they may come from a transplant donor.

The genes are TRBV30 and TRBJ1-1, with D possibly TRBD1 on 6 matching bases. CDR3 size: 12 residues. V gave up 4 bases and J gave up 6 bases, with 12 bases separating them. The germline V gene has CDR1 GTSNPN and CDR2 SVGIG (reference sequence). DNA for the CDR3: TGTGCCTGGACACAATCAGGGGCTGAAGCTTTCTTT. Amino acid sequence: CAWTQSGAEAFF.

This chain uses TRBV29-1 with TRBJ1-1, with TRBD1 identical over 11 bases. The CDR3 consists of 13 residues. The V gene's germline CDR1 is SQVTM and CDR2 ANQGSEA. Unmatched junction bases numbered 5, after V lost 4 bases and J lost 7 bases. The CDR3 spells CSVVFGTGGEAFF. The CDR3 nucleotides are TGCAGCGTTGTATTCGGGACAGGGGGTGAAGCTTTCTTT.

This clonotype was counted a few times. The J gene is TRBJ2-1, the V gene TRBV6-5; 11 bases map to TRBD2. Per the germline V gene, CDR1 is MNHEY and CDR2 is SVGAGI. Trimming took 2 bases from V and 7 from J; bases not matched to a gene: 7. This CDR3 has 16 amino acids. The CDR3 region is CASSYIFGTSGNEQFF. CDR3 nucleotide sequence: TGTGCCAGCAGTTACATTTTCGGGACTAGCGGTAATGAGCAGTTCTTC.

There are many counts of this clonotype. CDR3 in amino acids: CASSLRTGTNTGELFF. The CDR3 coding sequence is TGTGCCAGCAGTCTGAGGACAGGGACGAACACCGGGGAGCTGTTTTTT. The rearrangement joins TRBV6-2 or TRBV6-3 to TRBJ2-2; 8 nucleotides line up with TRBD1. From germline, CDR1 is MNHEY and CDR2 SVGEGT. The V gene end was trimmed by 5 bases and the J gene end by 0 bases; junction bases not matched to a gene: 5. The CDR3 consists of 16 residues.

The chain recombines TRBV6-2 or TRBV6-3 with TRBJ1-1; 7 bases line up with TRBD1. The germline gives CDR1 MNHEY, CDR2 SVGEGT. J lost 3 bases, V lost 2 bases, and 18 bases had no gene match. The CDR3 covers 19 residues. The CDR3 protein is CASSYGLVRGRGYDTEAFF. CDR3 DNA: TGTGCCAGCAGTTACGGTTTGGTGCGCGGCAGGGGGTACGACACTGAAGCTTTCTTT.

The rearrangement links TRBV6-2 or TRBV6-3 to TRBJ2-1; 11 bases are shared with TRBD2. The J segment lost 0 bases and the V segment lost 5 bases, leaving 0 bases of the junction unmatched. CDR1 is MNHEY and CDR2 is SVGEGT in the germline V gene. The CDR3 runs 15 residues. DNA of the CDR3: TGTGCCAGCAGTGGGACTAGCGGCTCCTACAATGAGCAGTTCTTC. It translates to CASSGTSGSYNEQFF.

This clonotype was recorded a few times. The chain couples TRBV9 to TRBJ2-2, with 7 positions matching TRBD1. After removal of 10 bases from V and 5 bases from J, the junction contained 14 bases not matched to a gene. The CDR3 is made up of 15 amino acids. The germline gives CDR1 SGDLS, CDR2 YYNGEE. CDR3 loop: CARLKTGPGTGELFF. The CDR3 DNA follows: TGTGCCCGACTTAAGACAGGGCCAGGGACCGGGGAGCTGTTTTTT. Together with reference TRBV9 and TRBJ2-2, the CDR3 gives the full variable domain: DSGVTQTPKHLITATGQRVTLRCSPRSGDLSVYWYQQSLDQGLQFLIQYYNGEERAKGNILERFSAQQFPDLHSELNLSSLELGDSALYFCARLKTGPGTGELFFGEGSRLTVL.

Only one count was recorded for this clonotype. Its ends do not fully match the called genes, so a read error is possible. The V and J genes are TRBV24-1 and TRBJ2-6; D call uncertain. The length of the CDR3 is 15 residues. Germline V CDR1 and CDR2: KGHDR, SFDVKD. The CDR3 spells CATSDGLSEANVLTF. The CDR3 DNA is TGTGCCACCAGTGATGGTCTCTCTGAGGCCAACGTCCTGACTTTC.

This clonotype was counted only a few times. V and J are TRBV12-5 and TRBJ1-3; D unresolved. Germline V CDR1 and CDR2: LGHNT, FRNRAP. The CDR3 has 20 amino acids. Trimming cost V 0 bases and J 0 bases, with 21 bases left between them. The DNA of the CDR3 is TGTGCTAGTGGTTTGGTCCTTCTCCTTATACTTTTTACCTCTGGAAACACCATATATTTT. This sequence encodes CASGLVLLLILFTSGNTIYF.

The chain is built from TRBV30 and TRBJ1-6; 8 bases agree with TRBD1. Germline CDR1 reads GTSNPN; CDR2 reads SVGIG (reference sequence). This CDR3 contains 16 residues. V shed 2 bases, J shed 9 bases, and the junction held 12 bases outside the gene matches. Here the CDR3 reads CAWSIRTGLIISPLHF. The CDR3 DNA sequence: TGTGCCTGGAGTATCAGGACAGGGTTGATAATTTCACCCCTCCACTTT.

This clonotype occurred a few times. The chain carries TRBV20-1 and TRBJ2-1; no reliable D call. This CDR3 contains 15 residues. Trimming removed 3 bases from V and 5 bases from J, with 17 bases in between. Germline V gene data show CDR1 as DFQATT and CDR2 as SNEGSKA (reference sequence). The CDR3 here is CSASFMRTRDNEQFF. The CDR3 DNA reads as TGCAGTGCTAGTTTTATGAGGACCCGGGACAATGAGCAGTTCTTC.

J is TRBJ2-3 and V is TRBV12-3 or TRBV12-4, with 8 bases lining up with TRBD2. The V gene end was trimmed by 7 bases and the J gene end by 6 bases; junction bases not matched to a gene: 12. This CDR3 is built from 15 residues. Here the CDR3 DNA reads TGTGCCAGCAACCTCGGGGGGGCCAGCTCGGATACGCAGTATTTT. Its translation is CASNLGGASSDTQYF.

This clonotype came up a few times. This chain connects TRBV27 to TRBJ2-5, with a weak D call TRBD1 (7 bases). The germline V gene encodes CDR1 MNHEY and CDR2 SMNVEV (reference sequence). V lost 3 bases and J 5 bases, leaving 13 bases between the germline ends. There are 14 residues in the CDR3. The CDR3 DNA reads TGTGCCAGCAGTTTGTGGAGGGGGCGGGAGACCCAGTACTTC. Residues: CASSLWRGRETQYF.

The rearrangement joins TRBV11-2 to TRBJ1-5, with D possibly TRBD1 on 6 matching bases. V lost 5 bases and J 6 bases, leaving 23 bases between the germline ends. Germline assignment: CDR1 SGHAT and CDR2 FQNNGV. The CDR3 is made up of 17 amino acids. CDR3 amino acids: CASSPEGGTRRGQPQHF. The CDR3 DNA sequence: TGTGCCAGCAGCCCGGAGGGGGGCACTCGCCGGGGTCAGCCCCAGCATTTT.

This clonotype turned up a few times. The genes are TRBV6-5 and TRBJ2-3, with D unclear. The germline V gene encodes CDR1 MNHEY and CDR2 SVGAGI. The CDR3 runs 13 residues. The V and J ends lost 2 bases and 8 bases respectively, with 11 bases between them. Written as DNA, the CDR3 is TGTGCCAGCAGTTACGACGCAACTTCTACGCAGTATTTT. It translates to CASSYDATSTQYF.

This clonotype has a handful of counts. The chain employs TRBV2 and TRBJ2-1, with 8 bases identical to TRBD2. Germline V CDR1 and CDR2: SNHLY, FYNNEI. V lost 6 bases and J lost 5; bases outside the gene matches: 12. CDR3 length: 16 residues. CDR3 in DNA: TGTGCCAGCAGCCCGATTGGAGCGGGAGTGCACAATGAGCAGTTCTTC. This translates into CASSPIGAGVHNEQFF. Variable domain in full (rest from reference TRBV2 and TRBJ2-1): EPEVTQTPSHQVTQMGQEVILRCVPISNHLYFYWYRQILGQKVEFLVSFYNNEISEKSEIFDDQFSVERPDGSNFTLKIRSTKLEDSAMYFCASSPIGAGVHNEQFFGPGTRLTVL.

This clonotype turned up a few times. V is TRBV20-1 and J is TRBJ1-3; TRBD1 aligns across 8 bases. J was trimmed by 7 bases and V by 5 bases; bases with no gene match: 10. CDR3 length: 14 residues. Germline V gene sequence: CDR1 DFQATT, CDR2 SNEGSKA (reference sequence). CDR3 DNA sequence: TGCAGTGCTCCTTCGGACAGGGTACCTAACACCATATATTTT. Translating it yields CSAPSDRVPNTIYF.